The 2 T cell receptor beta chains below all came from one sample that was sequenced in a study of OX40 agonist ivuxolimab in advanced cancers. Repertoires were generated with immunoSEQ multiplex PCR, while TCRdb's copy carries only in-frame clones and drops some. The profile shows just under 75,000 clones, around nine tenths of them singletons. The sequences come from CD4+ or CD8+ T cells sorted from blood, collected in a trial of the OX40 agonist ivuxolimab. The receptors shown here come from an adult with an advanced solid tumor such as melanoma, head and neck, liver or kidney cancer.

The CDR3 sequence: CASSLGTGAADTQYF. The CDR3 DNA reads as TGCGCCAGCAGCTTGGGGACAGGCGCAGCAGATACGCAGTATTTT. The rearrangement joins TRBV5-1 to TRBJ2-3, with 7 positions matching TRBD1. The CDR3 is 15 residues long. CDR1 is SGHRS and CDR2 is YFSETQ in the germline V gene. The ends lost 0 bases at V and 4 bases at J; junction bases unmatched: 5.

The chain uses TRBV6-1 and TRBJ1-3; D is perhaps TRBD1 (6 bases). Germline CDR1 is MNHNS and CDR2 is SASEGT. Trimming took 3 bases from V and 0 from J, leaving 9 bases between them. There are 15 residues in the CDR3. CDR3 bases: TGTGCCAGCAGTGAGGACAGACTCTCTGGAAACACCATATATTTT. Its translation is CASSEDRLSGNTIYF.